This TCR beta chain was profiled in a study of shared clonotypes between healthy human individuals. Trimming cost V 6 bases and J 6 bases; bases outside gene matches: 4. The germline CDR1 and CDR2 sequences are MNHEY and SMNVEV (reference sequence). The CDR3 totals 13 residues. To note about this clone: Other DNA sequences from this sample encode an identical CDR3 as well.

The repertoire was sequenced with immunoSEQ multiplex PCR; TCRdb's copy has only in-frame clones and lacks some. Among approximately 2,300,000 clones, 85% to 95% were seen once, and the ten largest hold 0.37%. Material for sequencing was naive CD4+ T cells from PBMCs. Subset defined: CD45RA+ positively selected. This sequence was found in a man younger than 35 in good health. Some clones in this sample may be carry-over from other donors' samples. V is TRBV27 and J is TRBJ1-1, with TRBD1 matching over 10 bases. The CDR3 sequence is CASSLGQGAEAFF. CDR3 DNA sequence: TGTGCCAGCAGCCTCGGACAGGGGGCTGAAGCTTTCTTT.